Below, one T cell receptor beta chain is given with its context. Its specificity is not known. Profiling relied on immunoSEQ multiplex PCR, and the TCRdb table lists in-frame clones only, not all of them. The sample holds about 5,200 clones, around 60% seen once. This sample is drawn from a study of CD8 T cell repertoires and HIV-1 epitope variants. On the study more broadly: The baseline condition was 1M T cells left uncultured.

V lost 2 bases, J lost 5 bases, and 7 bases stayed unmatched. Germline values: CDR1 SGHRS, CDR2 YFSETQ. The CDR3 spans 14 residues. The chain recombines TRBV5-1 with TRBJ2-7, with 7 nucleotides matching TRBD1. What was sequenced was cultured CD8+ T cells derived from PBMCs. This sequence originates from a male donor with HIV. The CDR3 coding sequence is TGCGCCAGCAGCTTATGGGCAGGGGGAAACGAGCAGTACTTC. It is translated as CASSLWAGGNEQYF.